One and the same sample provided the 25 T cell receptor beta chains below, sequenced in a study of blood T cell repertoires in COVID-19. TCRdb's table, derived via immunoSEQ multiplex PCR, lists solely in-frame clones and lacks some. The sample carries 140,000 or so clones, 65% to 90% recorded once. The source material was peripheral blood. Source of these receptors: a man aged 50 to 60 with acute or convalescent COVID-19.

The chain carries TRBV9 and TRBJ2-7; 7 bases line up with TRBD1. V shed 2 bases, J shed 2 bases, and the junction held 7 bases outside the gene matches. The CDR3 contains 15 residues. Per the germline V gene, CDR1 is SGDLS and CDR2 is YYNGEE. The CDR3, as DNA: TGTGCCAGCAGCGTGACCGGGACAGAGGCCTACGAGCAGTACTTC. It is translated as CASSVTGTEAYEQYF. The whole variable domain, filled in from reference TRBV9 and TRBJ2-7, reads DSGVTQTPKHLITATGQRVTLRCSPRSGDLSVYWYQQSLDQGLQFLIQYYNGEERAKGNILERFSAQQFPDLHSELNLSSLELGDSALYFCASSVTGTEAYEQYFGPGTRLTVT.

This clone was detected once. The chain is built from TRBV27 and TRBJ1-1, with D possibly being TRBD1 (6 bases). The CDR3 has 15 amino acids. Looked up from germline, CDR1 is MNHEY and CDR2 is SMNVEV (reference sequence). V gave up 1 base and J gave up 1 base, with 10 bases separating them. The CDR3: CASSLLGTQNTEAFF. The CDR3 DNA follows: TGTGCCAGCAGTTTATTAGGGACACAGAACACTGAAGCTTTCTTT.

This clone was detected once. V usage is TRBV11-1 and J usage is TRBJ1-6, with TRBD1 identical over 8 bases. V gave up 4 bases and J gave up 10 bases; unmatched junction bases: 9. The CDR3 loop spans 15 amino acids. The germline gives CDR1 SGHAT, CDR2 FQDESV (reference sequence). The DNA of the CDR3 is TGTGCCAGCAGCTATCGACAGGGGTGGAAATCACCCCTCCACTTT. This sequence encodes CASSYRQGWKSPLHF.

This chain connects TRBV7-8 to TRBJ2-7; D gene uncertain. V was shortened by 2 bases and J by 5 bases, with 13 bases between the two germline ends. The CDR3 contains 14 residues. Germline CDR1 reads SGHVS; CDR2 reads FQNEAQ. Here the CDR3 DNA reads TGTGCCAGCAGCTTATATATCGATCGCGACGAGCAGTACTTC. Residues: CASSLYIDRDEQYF.

J is TRBJ1-5 and V is TRBV7-3; 8 nucleotides align to TRBD1. The CDR3 sequence is 13 residues long. Trimming removed 5 bases from V and 7 bases from J; junction bases left unmatched: 4. The germline CDR1 and CDR2 sequences are SGHTA and FQGTGA. For the CDR3, the DNA is TGTGCCAGCAGCGAGAGACAGGGGCAGCCCCAGCATTTT. Its translation: CASSERQGQPQHF.

In its sample, this clone was seen many times. This sequence joins TRBV19 and TRBJ1-2; TRBD1 matches at 7 bases. The junction had 10 bases not matched to a gene; V was cut back by 3 bases and J by 3 bases. This CDR3 has 16 residues. Germline V lookup: CDR1 LNHDA, CDR2 SQIVND (reference sequence). DNA of the CDR3: TGTGCCAGTAGTATCCCAATGGCGACAGGGTACTATGGCTACACCTTC. It translates to CASSIPMATGYYGYTF.

This clone was observed at least ten times. The V call is TRBV30, the J call TRBJ2-3; no reliable D call. V gave up 2 bases and J gave up 0 bases, with 9 bases separating them. CDR1 and CDR2 from the germline V gene are GTSNPN and SVGIG (reference sequence). The CDR3 is made up of 14 amino acids. CDR3: CAWSFAGSTDTQYF. For the CDR3, the DNA is TGTGCCTGGAGTTTCGCAGGCAGCACAGATACGCAGTATTTT.

The chain recombines TRBV9 with TRBJ2-1; 8 bases map to TRBD2. This CDR3 is 17 amino acids long. Germline lookup yields CDR1 SGDLS and CDR2 YYNGEE. Trimming cost V 0 bases and J 5 bases; bases outside gene matches: 10. This CDR3 is CASSVGNLAGLNNEQFF. The CDR3 DNA sequence: TGTGCCAGCAGCGTAGGTAATTTAGCGGGGCTTAACAATGAGCAGTTCTTC.

The J gene is TRBJ2-5, the V gene TRBV5-1; 11 nucleotides agree with TRBD2. This CDR3 is built from 18 residues. Losses at the gene ends were 4 bases for V and 7 bases for J; bases not matched to a gene: 18. Per the germline V gene, CDR1 is SGHRS and CDR2 is YFSETQ. The CDR3, as DNA: TGCGCCAGCAGCCCCCGGGCGACTAGCGGGGCCCCCCCAGGGACCCAGTACTTC. Its protein is CASSPRATSGAPPGTQYF.

V and J are TRBV6-5 and TRBJ2-7, with a tentative D call TRBD2 (5 bases). With 2 bases removed from V and 3 bases from J, the gap between germline ends came to 17 bases. The germline CDR1 and CDR2 sequences are MNHEY and SVGAGI. This CDR3 has 16 residues. The CDR3 is CASSYTLGRTDYEQYF. CDR3 bases: TGTGCCAGCAGTTACACCTTAGGGCGGACTGACTACGAGCAGTACTTC.

The V call is TRBV5-1, the J call TRBJ1-1; 12 nucleotides match TRBD1. This CDR3 comprises 18 residues. Trimming removed 2 bases from V and 0 bases from J; junction bases left unmatched: 8. CDR1 SGHRS and CDR2 YFSETQ come from the germline V gene. The CDR3 DNA reads TGCGCCAGCAGCTTCCGGGACAGGGGGCGTTGGATGAACACTGAAGCTTTCTTT. Translated, it gives CASSFRDRGRWMNTEAFF.

This clone was picked up one time. The chain uses TRBV10-3 and TRBJ2-1; TRBD2 is a possible D gene (5 bases). V was cut by 2 bases and J by 6 bases, with 14 bases left in between. The CDR3 spans 15 residues. CDR1 is ENHRY, CDR2 SYGVKD, per germline. CDR3 amino acids: CAISEGQIGSNEQFF. The CDR3 coding sequence is TGTGCCATCAGTGAGGGCCAGATTGGGAGCAATGAGCAGTTCTTC.

The gene calls are TRBV4-1 and TRBJ1-1; D is unclear. The germline gives CDR1 MGHRA, CDR2 YSYEKL. Trimming shortened V by 1 base and J by 1 base, and 7 bases separated the two germline ends. The CDR3 length is 14 residues. CDR3 protein: CASSQVPENTEAFF. The CDR3 bases are TGCGCCAGCAGCCAAGTCCCAGAGAACACTGAAGCTTTCTTT.

This sequence joins TRBV14 and TRBJ2-2, with 7 bases fitting TRBD1. Per the germline V gene, CDR1 is SGHDN and CDR2 is FVKESK. V lost 2 bases and J lost 7; bases outside the gene matches: 10. The CDR3 runs 16 residues. CDR3 in DNA: TGTGCCAGCAGCCAACAGGGCCAGGGGGTGTTCGGGGAGCTGTTTTTT. Translating gives CASSQQGQGVFGELFF.

The genes are TRBV4-1 and TRBJ1-2; 7 nucleotides line up with TRBD1. The CDR3 is made up of 15 amino acids. Looked up from germline, CDR1 is MGHRA and CDR2 is YSYEKL. Losses at the gene ends were 0 bases for V and 7 bases for J; bases not matched to a gene: 8. CDR3 region: CASSQDFGQGGGYTF. CDR3 sequence (DNA): TGCGCCAGCAGCCAAGATTTTGGGCAGGGGGGTGGCTACACCTTC.

The chain couples TRBV11-2 to TRBJ1-5; tentative D call: TRBD1 (5 bases). Trimming left V 5 bases short and J 3 bases short, with 17 bases between. CDR3 length equals 16 residues. Germline assignment: CDR1 SGHAT and CDR2 FQNNGV. Here the CDR3 reads CASSPGGGEYNQPQHF. The CDR3 bases are TGTGCCAGCAGCCCCGGCGGGGGGGAATACAATCAGCCCCAGCATTTT.

This chain joins TRBV27 and TRBJ2-3; 14 nucleotides match TRBD2. Germline V gene lookup returns CDR1 MNHEY and CDR2 SMNVEV (reference sequence). The trim removed 1 base at V and 4 bases at J, leaving 7 bases unmatched. The CDR3 is 18 amino acids. The CDR3 loop is CASSLYLGLAGGADTQYF. CDR3 bases: TGTGCCAGCAGTTTATACCTCGGACTAGCGGGAGGTGCAGATACGCAGTATTTT.

The V gene is TRBV28, the J gene TRBJ1-5, with a possible D match to TRBD1 (6 bases). Trimming stripped 1 base from V and 2 bases from J, with 15 bases between. The CDR3 loop spans 17 amino acids. Germline CDR1 MDHEN, CDR2 SYDVKM. The CDR3 nucleotides are TGTGCCAGCAGTTTATTGTGGGGGCGCGTAGGCAATCAGCCCCAGCATTTT. Its protein product is CASSLLWGRVGNQPQHF.

V and J are TRBV2 and TRBJ1-1, with D possibly TRBD1 on 5 matching bases. V lost 6 bases and J 0 bases, leaving 8 bases between the germline ends. The CDR3 extends over 13 amino acids. Germline loops: CDR1 SNHLY, CDR2 FYNNEI. In nucleotides, the CDR3 is TGTGCCAGCAGAGGGGCTATGAACACTGAAGCTTTCTTT. Protein: CASRGAMNTEAFF.

The chain is built from TRBV7-6 and TRBJ2-1; no clear D gene. The CDR3 totals 11 residues. V was cut by 5 bases and J by 3 bases, with 2 bases left in between. The germline gives CDR1 SGHVS, CDR2 FNYEAQ. The DNA for the CDR3 is TGTGCCAGCAGCCACTACAATGAGCAGTTCTTC. It encodes CASSHYNEQFF.

The chain carries TRBV7-9 and TRBJ1-2; 8 positions match TRBD1. The V segment lost 5 bases and the J segment 5 bases; nucleotides outside the gene matches: 10. The length of the CDR3 is 15 residues. Germline values: CDR1 SEHNR, CDR2 FQNEAQ (reference sequence). CDR3: CASSQGGDRRYGYTF. CDR3 bases: TGTGCCAGCAGCCAAGGGGGGGACAGGCGGTATGGCTACACCTTC.

The chain links TRBV7-2 to TRBJ2-3; D perhaps matches TRBD2 (6 bases). Germline values: CDR1 SGHTA, CDR2 FQGNSA. Trimming shortened V by 4 bases and J by 11 bases, and 16 bases separated the two germline ends. The CDR3 runs 13 residues. The CDR3 DNA sequence: TGTGCCAGCAGCTCAGAAACTAGCCGAAAGCAGTATTTT. As protein: CASSSETSRKQYF.

Turning to this clone: A read error may be the cause here, since a much bigger clone is one base away. The same CDR3 arises from other DNA sequences in this sample as well. The chain employs TRBV14 and TRBJ2-7; 8 bases agree with TRBD1. This CDR3 comprises 14 residues. Germline V lookup: CDR1 SGHDN, CDR2 FVKESK. Trimming at V came to 1 base and at J to 2 bases, leaving 1 base not matched to a gene. CDR3: CASSQGQGTYEQYF. The CDR3 DNA is TGTGCCAGCAGCCAAGGACAGGGGACCTACGAGCAGTACTTC.

For the CDR3, the DNA is TGTGCCACCAGTCAGGGCAACGAGCAGTACTTC. This codes for CATSQGNEQYF. The chain recombines TRBV24-1 with TRBJ2-7; the D gene is possibly TRBD1 (5 bases). Germline CDR1 and CDR2: KGHDR and SFDVKD. Trimming took 6 bases from V and 5 from J, leaving 7 bases between them. This CDR3 comprises 11 residues.

The chain joins TRBV28 to TRBJ1-2, with a weak D call TRBD1 (5 bases). The germline CDR1 and CDR2 sequences are MDHEN and SYDVKM. The CDR3 has 13 amino acids. The V end lost 3 bases, the J end lost 8 bases, and 13 bases lay between the germline ends. CDR3 region: CASSLNRSRGYTF. As DNA, the CDR3 is TGTGCCAGCAGTTTGAACAGGTCAAGGGGCTACACCTTC.